This T cell receptor beta chain was retrieved from a study of blood T cell repertoires in COVID-19. Whole-study context: There were acute and convalescent COVID-19 samples, and they came from the United States, Italy and Spain. Sources were T cells, B-cell-depleted T cells, or PBMCs; the material itself was cDNA or gDNA.

Looked up from germline, CDR1 is SGHDT and CDR2 is YYEEEE. V lost 0 bases and J lost 1, with 10 bases in between. This CDR3 comprises 15 residues. In the original analysis: Nucleated cell number was recorded as an estimate derived from reference gene primer amplification. Profiling relied on immunoSEQ multiplex PCR, and the TCRdb table lists in-frame clones only, not all of them. D and trimming were read from the DNA, whereas the V and J calls and clone size are those reported in that table. Of over 95,000 clones listed, around 83% were seen once; the top ten hold 3% to 3.5%. The specimen was peripheral blood. The TCR originated in a man aged 40-49 years with acute or convalescent COVID-19. The chain links TRBV5-6 to TRBJ1-1, with no clear D. CDR3 in DNA: TGTGCCAGCAGCTTGGTGGGAGTACCGAACACTGAAGCTTTCTTT. The encoded protein is CASSLVGVPNTEAFF.